This is a list of T cell receptor beta chains from one sample in a study of blood T cell repertoires in COVID-19. TCRdb keeps only in-frame clones here, not all; method: immunoSEQ multiplex PCR. The sample shows around 100,000 clones, around 87% of them seen only once. Specimen: peripheral blood. These receptors were taken from a woman under 40 with acute or convalescent COVID-19. CDR3s include the opening cysteine and the closing phenylalanine or tryptophan. The D gene is left open where the match is weak. Clone size is stated in some rows and not others, as once, few, many or a class when expanded.

d_call	j_call	v_call	clone_size	cdr3_length	cdr3_aa	cdr3_nt
TRBD1	TRBJ2-1	TRBV19	-	14	CASRDRGLDNEQFF	TGTGCCAGTAGGGACAGGGGGCTGGACAATGAGCAGTTCTTC
TRBD2	TRBJ2-1	TRBV11-2	-	15	CASSFSSSGYNEQFF	TGTGCCAGCAGCTTTTCATCTAGCGGATACAATGAGCAGTTCTTC
TRBD1	TRBJ1-4	TRBV6-6	-	20	CASSLRGPLRGAPTNEKLFF	TGTGCCAGCAGTCTCAGGGGGCCCCTCCGGGGAGCGCCAACTAATGAAAAACTGTTTTTT
-	TRBJ1-2	TRBV30	-	15	CAWTTGSQELYGYTF	TGTGCCTGGACTACCGGTTCACAGGAACTCTATGGCTACACCTTC
-	TRBJ1-2	TRBV19	-	13	CASSIDWSGGYTF	TGTGCCAGTAGTATAGACTGGAGCGGCGGCTACACCTTC
TRBD1	TRBJ1-2	TRBV4-1	few	12	CASSRTGDGYTF	TGCGCCAGCAGCCGGACAGGGGATGGCTACACCTTC
TRBD2	TRBJ2-3	TRBV2	-	17	CASSEGVRRGGTDTQYF	TGTGCCAGCAGTGAAGGAGTGAGACGGGGGGGCACAGATACGCAGTATTTT
-	TRBJ1-5	TRBV21-1	-	17	CASSKGRMAGSNQPQHF	TGTGCCAGCAGCAAAGGGAGGATGGCAGGTAGCAATCAGCCCCAGCATTTT
-	TRBJ1-2	TRBV7-9	-	10	CASSLNGYTF	TGTGCCAGCAGCCTAAACGGCTACACCTTC
TRBD1	TRBJ1-6	TRBV4-1	-	19	CASSQEPYRGGSYNSPLHF	TGCGCCAGCAGCCAAGAGCCGTACAGGGGAGGATCCTATAATTCACCCCTCCACTTT
-	TRBJ2-7	TRBV6-1	-	14	CASTLGGPAYEQYF	TGTGCCAGCACCCTAGGGGGTCCAGCCTACGAGCAGTACTTC
-	TRBJ2-7	TRBV5-6	-	14	CASTFDQIGLPRYF	TGTGCCAGCACCTTCGACCAAATTGGACTACCGCGCTACTTC
TRBD1	TRBJ2-7	TRBV6-5	-	16	CASSSPLGQGGSEQYF	TGTGCCAGCAGTTCCCCCTTGGGACAGGGAGGGTCCGAGCAGTACTTC
-	TRBJ2-7	TRBV24-1	-	14	CATSDTRASYEQYF	TGTGCCACCAGTGATACCAGGGCTTCCTACGAGCAGTACTTC
-	TRBJ1-6	TRBV6-5	-	14	CASSSTGSFSPLHF	TGTGCCAGCTCCTCTACGGGAAGCTTCTCACCCCTCCACTTT
TRBD1	TRBJ2-3	TRBV24-1	-	15	CATSDSTGVTDTQYF	TGTGCCACCAGTGATTCCACAGGGGTGACAGATACGCAGTATTTT
-	TRBJ2-5	TRBV4-1	-	14	CASSRTPQGETQYF	TGCGCCAGCAGCCGAACTCCACAGGGAGAGACCCAGTACTTC
TRBD2	TRBJ2-1	TRBV5-8	-	12	CASSPGLHEQFF	TGTGCCAGCAGCCCGGGACTACATGAGCAGTTCTTC
TRBD2	TRBJ2-1	TRBV5-4	-	15	CASSLGAGGYNEQFF	TGTGCCAGCAGCTTGGGAGCGGGGGGGTACAATGAGCAGTTCTTC
-	TRBJ1-2	TRBV28	-	12	CASSSVPYGYTF	TGTGCCAGCAGTTCGGTTCCCTATGGCTACACCTTC
-	TRBJ2-1	TRBV28	-	11	CASSPRREQFF	TGTGCCAGCAGCCCTAGGCGGGAGCAGTTCTTC
TRBD1	TRBJ2-5	TRBV5-6	once	14	CASSLDRAEETQYF	TGTGCCAGCAGCTTAGACAGGGCGGAAGAGACCCAGTACTTC
TRBD1	TRBJ1-2	TRBV5-1	-	13	CASSPEGQGSYTF	TGCGCCAGCAGCCCAGAGGGACAGGGCAGCTACACCTTC
-	TRBJ2-1	TRBV19	-	15	CASSPGVPSYNEQFF	TGTGCCAGTAGCCCGGGGGTTCCCTCCTACAATGAGCAGTTCTTC
TRBD1	TRBJ1-3	TRBV3-1/TRBV3-2	-	14	CASSQTGAGNTIYF	TGTGCCAGCAGCCAGACAGGGGCTGGAAACACCATATATTTT
TRBD1	TRBJ1-2	TRBV28	-	14	CASRPEDRFYGYTF	TGTGCCAGCAGACCCGAGGACAGGTTCTATGGCTACACCTTC